This T cell receptor (beta chain) was identified during a study of T cell repertoires in cytomegalovirus infection. For the study at large: CMV infection plus the matching HLA type was flagged by public TCR beta signatures.

MiXCR, run by TCRdb on the reads, gives a single entry per CDR3 protein. The table includes some 150,000 distinct CDR3 sequences, about 6.3% detected once. The V gene's germline CDR1 is SQVTM and CDR2 ANQGSEA. There are 18 residues in the CDR3. Trimming cost V 2 bases and J 3 bases; bases outside gene matches: 17. This clonotype showed up many times. The antigen remains unidentified. Study results and caveats: Ex vivo, HLA-C-restricted CMV-specific TCR beta clonotypes prevailed over the rest of the response. Summed frequency of public TCR beta families distinguished CMV carriers with the relevant HLA.

Sample: PBMCs. This clonotype was sampled from a human donor in good health (CMV status not recorded). Some clones in this sample may be carry-over from other donors' samples. V is TRBV29-1 and J is TRBJ2-7; 9 bases match TRBD1. The CDR3: CSVELVGRTGERNYEQYF. For the CDR3, the DNA is TGCAGCGTTGAACTTGTAGGGAGGACAGGGGAGCGGAACTACGAGCAGTACTTC.